The text below deals with one TCR beta chain. Its antigen is currently unknown. Sequencing used immunoSEQ multiplex PCR; TCRdb keeps in-frame clones, though not all of them. The sample records around 90,000 clones, 70% to 90% being singletons. Collection occurred without any documented infections or immune events in donors. This specimen comes from a study of identifying expanded T cells in peripheral blood. General study points: Approximately 2-week clone count variance significantly increased as total template count grew.

The sample taken for sequencing was blood. This sequence was found in a person aged 18 to 75 in good health.

CDR3 in amino acids: CAWMRASGGADTQYF. The CDR3 nucleotides are TGTGCCTGGATGAGGGCTAGCGGGGGGGCAGATACGCAGTATTTT. V is TRBV30 and J is TRBJ2-3, with 12 nucleotides matching TRBD2. Germline assignment: CDR1 GTSNPN and CDR2 SVGIG (reference sequence). The CDR3 length is 15 residues. After removal of 4 bases from V and 4 bases from J, the junction contained 6 bases not matched to a gene.